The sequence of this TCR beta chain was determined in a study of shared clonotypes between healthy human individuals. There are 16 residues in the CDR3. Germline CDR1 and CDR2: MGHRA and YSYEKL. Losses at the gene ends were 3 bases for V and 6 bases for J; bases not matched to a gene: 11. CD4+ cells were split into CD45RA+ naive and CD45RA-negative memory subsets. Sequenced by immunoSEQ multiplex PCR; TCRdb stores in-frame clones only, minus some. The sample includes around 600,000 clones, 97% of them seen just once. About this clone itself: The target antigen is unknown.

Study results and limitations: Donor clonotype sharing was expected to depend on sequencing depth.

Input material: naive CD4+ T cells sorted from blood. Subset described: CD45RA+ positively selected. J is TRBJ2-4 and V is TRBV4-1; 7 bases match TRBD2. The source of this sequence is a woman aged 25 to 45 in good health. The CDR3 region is CASSHTFGRERNIQYF. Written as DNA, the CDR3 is TGCGCCAGCAGCCATACCTTCGGGCGGGAGCGAAACATTCAGTACTTC.